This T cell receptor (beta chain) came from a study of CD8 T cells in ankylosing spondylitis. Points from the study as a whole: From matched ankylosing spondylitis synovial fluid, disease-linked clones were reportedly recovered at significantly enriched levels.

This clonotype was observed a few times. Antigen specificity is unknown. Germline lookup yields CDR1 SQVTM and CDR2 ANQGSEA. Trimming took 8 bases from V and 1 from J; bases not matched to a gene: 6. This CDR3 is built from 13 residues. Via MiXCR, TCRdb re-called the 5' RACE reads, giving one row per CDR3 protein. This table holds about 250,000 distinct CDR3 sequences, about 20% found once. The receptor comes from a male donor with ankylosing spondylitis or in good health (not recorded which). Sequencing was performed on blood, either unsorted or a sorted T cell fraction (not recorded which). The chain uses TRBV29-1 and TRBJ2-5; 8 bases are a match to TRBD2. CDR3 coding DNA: TGCAGCTCTCGGGAGGGACCCCAAGAGACCCAGTACTTC. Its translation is CSSREGPQETQYF.